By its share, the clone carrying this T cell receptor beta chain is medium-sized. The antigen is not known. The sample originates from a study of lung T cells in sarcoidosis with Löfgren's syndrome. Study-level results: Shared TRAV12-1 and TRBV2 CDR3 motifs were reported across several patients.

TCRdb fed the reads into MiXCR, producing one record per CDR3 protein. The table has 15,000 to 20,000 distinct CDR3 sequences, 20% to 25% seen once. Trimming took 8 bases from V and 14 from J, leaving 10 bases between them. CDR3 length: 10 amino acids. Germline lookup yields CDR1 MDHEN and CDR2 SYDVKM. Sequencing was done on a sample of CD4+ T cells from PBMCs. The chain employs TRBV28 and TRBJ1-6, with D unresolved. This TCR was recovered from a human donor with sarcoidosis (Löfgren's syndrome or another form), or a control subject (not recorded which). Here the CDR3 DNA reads TGTGCCAGCCTCGGGGATACCCTCCACTTT. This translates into CASLGDTLHF.